This T cell receptor (beta chain) was sequenced in a study of radiation and T cells in renal cell carcinoma. Study observations and caveats: In blood, top tumor clones expanded by 2 weeks, shrinking by 4.

The CDR3 length is 15 residues. From germline, CDR1 is MGHRA and CDR2 YSYEKL. Trimming at V came to 3 bases and at J to 2 bases, leaving 4 bases not matched to a gene. Here immunoSEQ multiplex PCR was the method, and the copy in TCRdb shows in-frame clones only, minus some. Of around 81,000 clones listed, around four fifths are singletons. As regards this clone: Its cognate antigen is unknown.

Time point: blood 4 weeks post-SBRT, at nephrectomy. Treatment given: 15 Gy SBRT to primary tumor, nephrectomy 4 weeks later. This sequence joins TRBV4-1 and TRBJ1-3; 7 nucleotides align to TRBD1. This clonotype was obtained from a man in his forties or fifties with renal cell carcinoma. The sample here was blood, taken from a patient whose treatment included radiotherapy and nephrectomy. The CDR3 DNA is TGCGCCAGCAGCCAGCAGGGGGTAGCTGGAAACACCATATATTTT. Its translation is CASSQQGVAGNTIYF.